The rows below give T cell receptor beta chains drawn from one sample of a study of cytomegalovirus exposure and HLA in healthy donors. Some clones are missing from TCRdb's copy, which holds only in-frame ones; the method was immunoSEQ multiplex PCR. The data show some 200,000 clones, 80% to 90% seen once. The sequenced material came from PBMCs. These receptors were taken from a young woman in good health and CMV-seronegative. The CDR3 runs from the conserved cysteine through the conserved F or W. Fields, in order: CDR3 DNA, CDR3 protein, V gene, D gene, clone size, J gene. D genes are given only for firm matches. A row's size may be missing; if present it is once, few, many or a size class.

DNA: TGTGCCAGCAGTAGCCAAATCATAGCGGAAAGCTCCTACAATGAGCAGTTCTTC
CDR3: CASSSQIIAESSYNEQFF
V: TRBV27
D: .
size: .
J: TRBJ2-1

DNA: TGTGCCAGCAGCCCGGGGGAGGTCAACTATGGCTACACCTTC
CDR3: CASSPGEVNYGYTF
V: TRBV11-2
D: .
size: .
J: TRBJ1-2

DNA: TGTGCCAGCAGCCCGACAGGGGACTATGGCTACACCTTC
CDR3: CASSPTGDYGYTF
V: TRBV6-6
D: TRBD1
size: .
J: TRBJ1-2

DNA: TGTGCCATCAAACACCCGGGGGGAGACGAGCAGTACTTC
CDR3: CAIKHPGGDEQYF
V: TRBV10-3
D: TRBD2
size: .
J: TRBJ2-7

DNA: TGTGCCAGCAGCTTAAGCTCTCAGCCCCAGCATTTT
CDR3: CASSLSSQPQHF
V: TRBV7-9
D: .
size: .
J: TRBJ1-5

DNA: TGTGCCAGCAGTTTAGTAGGGGGGAACACTGAAGCTTTCTTT
CDR3: CASSLVGGNTEAFF
V: TRBV27
D: .
size: .
J: TRBJ1-1

DNA: TGTGCCAGCAGGTTCGGGAGGGCCGAGAATGAGCAGTTCTTC
CDR3: CASRFGRAENEQFF
V: TRBV2
D: TRBD2
size: .
J: TRBJ2-1

DNA: TGTGCCAGCAGTGAGGTAGCGGGGGGTTCCGGGGAGCTGTTTTTT
CDR3: CASSEVAGGSGELFF
V: TRBV6-1
D: TRBD2
size: .
J: TRBJ2-2

DNA: TGTGCCAGCAGCTACACTAGCGGGAGGGCCGTGGAGCAGTACTTC
CDR3: CASSYTSGRAVEQYF
V: TRBV7-2
D: TRBD2
size: .
J: TRBJ2-5

DNA: TGTGCCAGCAGCTTTAGGGTCTACGCGGGGAGTGGCAACACCATATATTTT
CDR3: CASSFRVYAGSGNTIYF
V: TRBV7-2
D: .
size: .
J: TRBJ1-3

DNA: TGCAGTGCTCTATCAGATACGCAGTATTTT
CDR3: CSALSDTQYF
V: TRBV20-1
D: .
size: .
J: TRBJ2-3

DNA: TGTGCCAGCAGTTTAAACAGGGATAACTCACCCCTCCACTTT
CDR3: CASSLNRDNSPLHF
V: TRBV27
D: .
size: .
J: TRBJ1-6

DNA: TGTGCCAGCAGCTTAGGGAGGGAGACCGAGCAGTTCTTC
CDR3: CASSLGRETEQFF
V: TRBV7-2
D: .
size: .
J: TRBJ2-1

DNA: TGTGCCAGCAGCCTTCGACATGCTGGGGAGCTGTTTTTT
CDR3: CASSLRHAGELFF
V: TRBV7-2
D: .
size: .
J: TRBJ2-2

DNA: TGTGCCAGCAGTCTTCTAGGTCATTACAATGAGCAGTTCTTC
CDR3: CASSLLGHYNEQFF
V: TRBV6-5
D: .
size: .
J: TRBJ2-1

DNA: TGTGCCAGCTCACCACGGGGACTAGCGGGGGGCATAACAGATACGCAGTATTTT
CDR3: CASSPRGLAGGITDTQYF
V: TRBV18
D: TRBD2
size: .
J: TRBJ2-3

DNA: TGTGCCAGCAGCGAGATCACGACAGGGGTCGAGCAGTACTTC
CDR3: CASSEITTGVEQYF
V: TRBV2
D: TRBD1
size: .
J: TRBJ2-7

DNA: TGTGCCAGCAGTCCGGGACAGGGGGCATCTTACGAGCAGTACTTC
CDR3: CASSPGQGASYEQYF
V: TRBV6-5
D: TRBD1
size: once
J: TRBJ2-7

DNA: TGTGCCAGTAGGAGACGGACAGCAGTATACAATGAGCAGTTCTTC
CDR3: CASRRRTAVYNEQFF
V: TRBV6-1
D: .
size: .
J: TRBJ2-1

DNA: TGCGCCAGCAGCCAAGATGATCGCCGGGAGCAGTTCTTC
CDR3: CASSQDDRREQFF
V: TRBV4-1
D: .
size: .
J: TRBJ2-1

DNA: TGTGCCAGCAGTGAAGCGGTGTTGAGGGCCTATGGCTACACCTTC
CDR3: CASSEAVLRAYGYTF
V: TRBV2
D: .
size: .
J: TRBJ1-2

DNA: TGTGCCAGCAGGCTAATGACAGTTGGGACTGAAGCTTTCTTT
CDR3: CASRLMTVGTEAFF
V: TRBV13
D: .
size: .
J: TRBJ1-1

DNA: TGTGCCACGATCGTTACTAGAACTGGGTACGAGCAGTACTTC
CDR3: CATIVTRTGYEQYF
V: TRBV6-1
D: .
size: .
J: TRBJ2-7

DNA: TGTGCCAGCAGCTTTAGACAGGGGAGGTACGAGCAGTACTTC
CDR3: CASSFRQGRYEQYF
V: TRBV6-5
D: TRBD1
size: .
J: TRBJ2-7

DNA: TGTGCCTGGAGACAAAACACTGAAGCTTTCTTT
CDR3: CAWRQNTEAFF
V: TRBV30
D: .
size: .
J: TRBJ1-1

DNA: TGTGCCAGCAGCTTAGGTGGGACGGACAGGAGGCTTAATAGCAATCAGCCCCAGCATTTT
CDR3: CASSLGGTDRRLNSNQPQHF
V: TRBV7-4
D: TRBD1
size: .
J: TRBJ1-5

DNA: TGTGCCAGCAGTGTCCGGGACAGGGGGCGCATTCAGGAGACCCAGTACTTC
CDR3: CASSVRDRGRIQETQYF
V: TRBV6-1
D: TRBD1
size: once
J: TRBJ2-5

DNA: TGCGCCAGCAGCCAAGGCGGAAGGGGACAAGAGACCCAGTACTTC
CDR3: CASSQGGRGQETQYF
V: TRBV4-3
D: .
size: .
J: TRBJ2-5

DNA: TGCGCCAGCACCCTCCTTCAGGCGGGGGATAACTATGGCTACACCTTC
CDR3: CASTLLQAGDNYGYTF
V: TRBV23-1
D: .
size: .
J: TRBJ1-2

DNA: TGTGCCAGCAGCCCGGACAGGGGGGTAAACACCATATATTTT
CDR3: CASSPDRGVNTIYF
V: TRBV7-9
D: TRBD1
size: .
J: TRBJ1-3

DNA: TGTGCCAGCTCACCGCTGGACACAGGGACGGTCTATGGCTACACCTTC
CDR3: CASSPLDTGTVYGYTF
V: TRBV18
D: .
size: .
J: TRBJ1-2

DNA: TGTGCCAGCAGCTTGGCGGACAGGGCGAACACTGAAGCTTTCTTT
CDR3: CASSLADRANTEAFF
V: TRBV5-4
D: TRBD1
size: .
J: TRBJ1-1

DNA: TGTGCCAGCAGCCCCCAGCACGGAGAGGGAGGCTACGAGCAGTACTTC
CDR3: CASSPQHGEGGYEQYF
V: TRBV7-9
D: .
size: .
J: TRBJ2-7

DNA: TGTGCCAGCAGCTTACGCCTAGCGGGAGTAGGGGAGCAGTACTTC
CDR3: CASSLRLAGVGEQYF
V: TRBV7-9
D: TRBD2
size: .
J: TRBJ2-7